The rows below give T cell receptor beta chains drawn from one sample of a study of T cell responses to AZD1222 COVID-19 vaccine. Assay used: immunoSEQ multiplex PCR; TCRdb lists only in-frame clones, some missing. The sample includes 200,000 to 250,000 clones, roughly 91% of them seen just once. Material: peripheral blood, obtained on day 0 of MenACWY control vaccination. These receptors all come from an adult in good health. The CDR3 runs from the conserved cysteine through the conserved F or W. Each record gives: V gene, J gene, D gene, CDR3 DNA, CDR3 protein. A D gene is named only where the DNA matches it firmly.

TRBV15	TRBJ1-4	-	TGTGCCACCCAAGGCACTAATGAAAAACTGTTTTTT	CATQGTNEKLFF
TRBV6-5	TRBJ2-6	-	TGTGCCAGCAGTTACTCGTCTCTCTCTGGGGCCAACGTCCTGACTTTC	CASSYSSLSGANVLTF
TRBV2	TRBJ2-7	-	TGTGCCAGCAGTGAAGGGGGCAGTCCCTCTTACGAGCAGTACTTC	CASSEGGSPSYEQYF
TRBV5-1	TRBJ1-3	-	TGCGCCAGCAGCTTTTTTTCTAGCTCTGGAAACACCATATATTTT	CASSFFSSSGNTIYF
TRBV4-1	TRBJ1-2	-	TGCGCCAGCAGCCAAGATAGTCAGGCGGCTTGGGGCTACACCTTC	CASSQDSQAAWGYTF
TRBV19	TRBJ1-1	TRBD1	TGTGCCAGTAGTATCAACAGGGGCATGAACACTGAAGCTTTCTTT	CASSINRGMNTEAFF
TRBV5-5	TRBJ1-2	TRBD1	TGTGCCAGCAGCCTGAGGGGGACAGGGGCCTATGGCTACACCTTC	CASSLRGTGAYGYTF
TRBV19	TRBJ1-2	-	TGTGCCAGTAGTATGTACGGGGGCTATGGCTACACCTTC	CASSMYGGYGYTF
TRBV19	TRBJ1-6	TRBD1	TGTGCCAGTACCCCCGGAGGGGGCGAAAATTCACCCCTCCACTTT	CASTPGGGENSPLHF
TRBV24-1	TRBJ2-2	-	TGTGCCACCGGCGGGTACACCGGGGAGCTGTTTTTT	CATGGYTGELFF